This T cell receptor (beta chain) was obtained from a study of shared clonotypes between healthy human individuals. V lost 5 bases, J lost 5 bases, and 5 bases stayed unmatched. Looked up from germline, CDR1 is MGHRA and CDR2 is YSYEKL. The CDR3 has 14 amino acids. Adult donors, all healthy and HIV-negative, had no recent acute infections or vaccinations. The input for sorted-subset replicate PCRs was approximately 210 ng DNA, 25,000 to 30,000 T cell genomes. TCRdb keeps only in-frame clones here, not all; method: immunoSEQ multiplex PCR. The data contain 400,000 or so clones, 90% to 98% of them singletons.

This receptor was taken from a man younger than 45 in good health. The chain employs TRBV4-1 and TRBJ2-5; 10 bases fit TRBD2. Sequencing used memory CD8+ T cells sorted from blood. Described subset: CD45RO+ cells pooled with CCR7-negative TemRA cells. The DNA of the CDR3 is TGCGCCAGCAGCTATGGGGGACTAGCGGAGACCCAGTACTTC. It specifies CASSYGGLAETQYF.